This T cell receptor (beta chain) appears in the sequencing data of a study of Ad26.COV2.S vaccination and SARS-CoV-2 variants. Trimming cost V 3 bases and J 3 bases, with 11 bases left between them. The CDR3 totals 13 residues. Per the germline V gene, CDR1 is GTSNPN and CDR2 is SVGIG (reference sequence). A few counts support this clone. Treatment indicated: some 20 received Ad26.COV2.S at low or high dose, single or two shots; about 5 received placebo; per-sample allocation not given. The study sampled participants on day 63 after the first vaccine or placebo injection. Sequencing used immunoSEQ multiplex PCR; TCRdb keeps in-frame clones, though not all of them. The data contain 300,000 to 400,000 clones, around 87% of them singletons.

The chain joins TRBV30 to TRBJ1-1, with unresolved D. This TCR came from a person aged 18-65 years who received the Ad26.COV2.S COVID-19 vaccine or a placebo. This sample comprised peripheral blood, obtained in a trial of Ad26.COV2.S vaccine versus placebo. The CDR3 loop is CAWSADGDTEAFF. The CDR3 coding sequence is TGTGCCTGGAGCGCGGACGGAGACACTGAAGCTTTCTTT.